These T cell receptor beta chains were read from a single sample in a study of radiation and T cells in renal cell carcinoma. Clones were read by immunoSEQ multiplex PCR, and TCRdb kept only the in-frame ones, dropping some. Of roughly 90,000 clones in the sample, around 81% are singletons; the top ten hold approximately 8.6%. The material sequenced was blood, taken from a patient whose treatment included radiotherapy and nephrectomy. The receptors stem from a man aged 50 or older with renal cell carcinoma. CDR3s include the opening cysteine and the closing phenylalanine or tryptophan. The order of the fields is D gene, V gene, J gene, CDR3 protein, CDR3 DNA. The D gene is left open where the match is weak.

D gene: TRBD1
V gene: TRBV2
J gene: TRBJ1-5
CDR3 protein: CASSDSRTGGNQPQHF
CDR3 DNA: TGTGCCAGCAGTGATTCTCGGACAGGGGGCAATCAGCCCCAGCATTTT

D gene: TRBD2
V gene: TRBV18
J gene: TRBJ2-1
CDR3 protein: CASSPPAGEYNEQFF
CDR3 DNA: TGTGCCAGCTCACCACCCGCGGGAGAATACAATGAGCAGTTCTTC

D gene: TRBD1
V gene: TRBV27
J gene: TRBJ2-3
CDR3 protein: CAIPRARGDRGQKDTQYF
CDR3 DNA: TGTGCCATCCCCAGAGCCCGTGGCGACAGGGGGCAGAAAGATACGCAGTATTTT

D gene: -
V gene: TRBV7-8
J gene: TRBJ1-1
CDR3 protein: CASSFGRAGPEAFF
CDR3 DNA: TGTGCCAGCAGCTTCGGAAGGGCCGGGCCTGAAGCTTTCTTT

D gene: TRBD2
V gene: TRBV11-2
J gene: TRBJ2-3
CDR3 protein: CASSGGGRAPDTQYF
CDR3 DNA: TGTGCCAGCAGCGGGGGCGGGAGGGCCCCAGATACGCAGTATTTT

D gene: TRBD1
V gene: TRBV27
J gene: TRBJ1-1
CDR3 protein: CASSIGGSRAFF
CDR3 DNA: TGTGCCAGCAGTATAGGGGGCTCTCGAGCTTTCTTT

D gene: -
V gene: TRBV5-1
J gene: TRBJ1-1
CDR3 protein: CASSLEGSGEAFF
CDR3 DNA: TGCGCCAGCAGCTTGGAGGGTAGCGGTGAAGCTTTCTTT

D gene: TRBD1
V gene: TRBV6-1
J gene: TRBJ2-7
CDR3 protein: CASSLPGQGELEQYF
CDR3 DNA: TGTGCCAGCAGCCTACCGGGACAGGGGGAGCTTGAGCAGTACTTC

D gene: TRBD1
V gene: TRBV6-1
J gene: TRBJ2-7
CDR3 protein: CASWDRFLVEQYF
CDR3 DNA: TGTGCCAGCTGGGACAGGTTTTTAGTGGAGCAGTACTTC

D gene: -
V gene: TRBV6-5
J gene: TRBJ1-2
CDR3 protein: CASSPPGIYGYTF
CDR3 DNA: TGTGCCAGCAGCCCCCCGGGGATCTATGGCTACACCTTC

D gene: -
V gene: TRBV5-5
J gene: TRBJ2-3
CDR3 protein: CASSLAVGHTSGYTQYF
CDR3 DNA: TGTGCCAGCAGCTTGGCCGTCGGCCACACCTCGGGATATACGCAGTATTTT

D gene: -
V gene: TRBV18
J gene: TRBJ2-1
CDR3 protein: CASSPPNAGGWWEQFF
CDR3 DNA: TGTGCCAGCTCACCACCAAACGCCGGGGGATGGTGGGAGCAGTTCTTC

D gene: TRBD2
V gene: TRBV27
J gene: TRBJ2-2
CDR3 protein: CASSSERELGELFF
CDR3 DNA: TGTGCCAGCAGTTCCGAGCGGGAGTTGGGGGAGCTGTTTTTT